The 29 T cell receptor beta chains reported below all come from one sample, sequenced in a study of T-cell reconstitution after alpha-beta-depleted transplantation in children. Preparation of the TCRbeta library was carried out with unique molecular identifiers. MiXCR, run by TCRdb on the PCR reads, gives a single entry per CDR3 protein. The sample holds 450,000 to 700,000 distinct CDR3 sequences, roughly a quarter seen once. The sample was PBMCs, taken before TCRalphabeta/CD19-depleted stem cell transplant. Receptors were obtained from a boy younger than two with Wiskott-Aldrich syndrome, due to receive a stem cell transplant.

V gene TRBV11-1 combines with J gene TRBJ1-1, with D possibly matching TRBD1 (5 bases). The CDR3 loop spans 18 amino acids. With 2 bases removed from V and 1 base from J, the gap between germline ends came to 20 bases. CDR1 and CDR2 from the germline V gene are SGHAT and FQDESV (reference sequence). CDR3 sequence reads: CASSLFLRAGQRNTEAFF. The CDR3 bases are TGTGCCAGCAGCTTATTTCTTCGGGCAGGACAAAGGAACACTGAAGCTTTCTTT.

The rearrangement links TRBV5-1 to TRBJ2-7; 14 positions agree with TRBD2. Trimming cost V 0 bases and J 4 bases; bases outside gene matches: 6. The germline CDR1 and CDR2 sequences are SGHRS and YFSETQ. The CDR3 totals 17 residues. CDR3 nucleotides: TGCGCCAGCAGCTTGGCCGGGACTAGCGGGAGTTATTACGAGCAGTACTTC. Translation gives CASSLAGTSGSYYEQYF.

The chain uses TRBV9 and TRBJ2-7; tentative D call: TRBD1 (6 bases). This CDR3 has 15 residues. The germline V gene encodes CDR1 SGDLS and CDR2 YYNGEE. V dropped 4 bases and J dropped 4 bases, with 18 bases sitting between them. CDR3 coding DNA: TGTGCCAGCAGCCCAGCTGGGGGCGCGGTTTACGAGCAGTACTTC. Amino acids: CASSPAGGAVYEQYF.

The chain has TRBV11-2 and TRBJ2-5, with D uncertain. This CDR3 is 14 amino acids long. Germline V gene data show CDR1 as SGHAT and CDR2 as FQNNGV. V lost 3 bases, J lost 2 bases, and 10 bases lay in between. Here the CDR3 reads CASSLGRRQETQYF. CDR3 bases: TGTGCCAGCAGCTTGGGCAGGAGACAAGAGACCCAGTACTTC.

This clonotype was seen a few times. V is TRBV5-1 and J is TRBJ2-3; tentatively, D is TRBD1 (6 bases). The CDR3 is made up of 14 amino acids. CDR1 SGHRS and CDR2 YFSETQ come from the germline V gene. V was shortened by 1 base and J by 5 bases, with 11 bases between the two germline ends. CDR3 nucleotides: TGCGCCAGCAGCTTGCTACAGGGAGTAGATACGCAGTATTTT. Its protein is CASSLLQGVDTQYF.

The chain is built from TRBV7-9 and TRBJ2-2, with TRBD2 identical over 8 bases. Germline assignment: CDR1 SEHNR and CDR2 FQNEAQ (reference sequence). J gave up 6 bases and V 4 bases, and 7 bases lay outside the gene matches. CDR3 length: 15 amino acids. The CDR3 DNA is TGTGCCAGCAGCTCAGGAGCGGGAGTGGCCGGGGAGCTGTTTTTT. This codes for CASSSGAGVAGELFF.

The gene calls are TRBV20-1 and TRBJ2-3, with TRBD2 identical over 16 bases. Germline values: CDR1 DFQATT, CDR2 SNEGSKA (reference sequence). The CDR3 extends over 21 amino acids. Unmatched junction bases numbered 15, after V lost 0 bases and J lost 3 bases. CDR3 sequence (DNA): TGCAGTGCTAGAGATACCGGCCGGGGACTAGCGGGAGGGCAGTGGACAGATACGCAGTATTTT. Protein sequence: CSARDTGRGLAGGQWTDTQYF.

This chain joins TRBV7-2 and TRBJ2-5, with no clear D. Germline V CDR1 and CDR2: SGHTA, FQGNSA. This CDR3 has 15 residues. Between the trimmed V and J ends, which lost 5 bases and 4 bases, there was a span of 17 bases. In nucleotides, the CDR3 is TGTGCCAGCAGCCGTTCACCTCAAAGGCCAGAGACCCAGTACTTC. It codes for CASSRSPQRPETQYF. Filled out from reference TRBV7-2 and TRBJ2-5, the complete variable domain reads GAGVSQSPSNKVTEKGKDVELRCDPISGHTALYWYRQSLGQGLEFLIYFQGNSAPDKSGLPSDRFSAERTGGSVSTLTIQRTQQEDSAVYLCASSRSPQRPETQYFGPGTRLLVL.

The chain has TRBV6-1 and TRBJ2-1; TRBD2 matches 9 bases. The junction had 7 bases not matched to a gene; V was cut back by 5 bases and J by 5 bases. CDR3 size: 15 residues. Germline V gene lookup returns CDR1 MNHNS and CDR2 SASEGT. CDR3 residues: CASSLAGSGHNEQFF. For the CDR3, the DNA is TGTGCCAGCAGTCTAGCGGGGTCGGGGCACAATGAGCAGTTCTTC.

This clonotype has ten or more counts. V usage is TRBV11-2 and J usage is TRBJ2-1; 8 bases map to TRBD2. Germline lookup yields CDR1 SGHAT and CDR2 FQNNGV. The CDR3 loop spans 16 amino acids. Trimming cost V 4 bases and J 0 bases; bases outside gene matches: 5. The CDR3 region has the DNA TGTGCCAGCAGCTCCGTAGCGGGACCCTCCTACAATGAGCAGTTCTTC. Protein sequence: CASSSVAGPSYNEQFF. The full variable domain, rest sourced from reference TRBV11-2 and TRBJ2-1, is EAGVAQSPRYKIIEKRQSVAFWCNPISGHATLYWYQQILGQGPKLLIQFQNNGVVDDSQLPKDRFSAERLKGVDSTLKIQPAKLEDSAVYLCASSSVAGPSYNEQFFGPGTRLTVL.

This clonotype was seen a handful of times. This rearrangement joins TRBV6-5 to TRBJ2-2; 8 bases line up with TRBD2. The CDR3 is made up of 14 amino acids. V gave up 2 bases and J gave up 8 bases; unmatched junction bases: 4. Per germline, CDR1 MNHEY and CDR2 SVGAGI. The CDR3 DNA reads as TGTGCCAGCAGTTACCGCCGGGAGGGAGGGGAGCTGTTTTTT. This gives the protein CASSYRREGGELFF.

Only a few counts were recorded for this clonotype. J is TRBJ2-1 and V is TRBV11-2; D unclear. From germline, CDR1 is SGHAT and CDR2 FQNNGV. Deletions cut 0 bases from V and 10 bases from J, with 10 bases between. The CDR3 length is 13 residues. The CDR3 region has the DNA TGTGCCAGCAGCTTAGATCTATCCCTCGAGCAGTTCTTC. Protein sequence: CASSLDLSLEQFF.

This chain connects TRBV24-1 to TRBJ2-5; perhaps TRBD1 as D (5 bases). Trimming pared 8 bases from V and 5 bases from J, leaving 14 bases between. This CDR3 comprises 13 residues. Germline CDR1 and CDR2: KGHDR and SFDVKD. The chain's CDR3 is CATKDTRHETQYF. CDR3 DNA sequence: TGTGCCACCAAGGACACCCGGCATGAGACCCAGTACTTC.

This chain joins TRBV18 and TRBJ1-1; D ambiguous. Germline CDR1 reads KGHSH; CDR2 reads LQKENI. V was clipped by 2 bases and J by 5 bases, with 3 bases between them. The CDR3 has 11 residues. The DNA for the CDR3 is TGTGCCAGCTCACCAGCTACTGAAGCTTTCTTT. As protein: CASSPATEAFF. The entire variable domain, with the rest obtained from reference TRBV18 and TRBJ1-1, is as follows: NAGVMQNPRHLVRRRGQEARLRCSPMKGHSHVYWYRQLPEEGLKFMVYLQKENIIDESGMPKERFSAEFPKEGPSILRIQQVVRGDSAAYFCASSPATEAFFGQGTRLTVV.

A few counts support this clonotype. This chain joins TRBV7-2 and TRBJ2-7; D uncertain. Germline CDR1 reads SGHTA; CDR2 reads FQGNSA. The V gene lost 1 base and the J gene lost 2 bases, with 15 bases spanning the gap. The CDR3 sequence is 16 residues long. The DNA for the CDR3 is TGTGCCAGCAGCTTAGACGAGTTAAGGCAGCCCTACGAGCAGTACTTC. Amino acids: CASSLDELRQPYEQYF.

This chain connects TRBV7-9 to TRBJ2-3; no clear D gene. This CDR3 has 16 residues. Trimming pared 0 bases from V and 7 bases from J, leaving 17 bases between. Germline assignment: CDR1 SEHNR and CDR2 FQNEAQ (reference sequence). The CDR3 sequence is CASSLAPSSASHTQYF. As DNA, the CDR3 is TGTGCCAGCAGCTTAGCCCCTTCCTCGGCTTCACATACGCAGTATTTT.

This CDR3 reads CSAMGSTNEKLFF. As DNA, the CDR3 is TGCAGTGCTATGGGCTCGACTAATGAAAAACTGTTTTTT. The chain carries TRBV20-1 and TRBJ1-4; D ambiguous. Germline V gene data show CDR1 as DFQATT and CDR2 as SNEGSKA (reference sequence). V was clipped by 4 bases and J by 2 bases, with 8 bases between them. The CDR3 extends over 13 amino acids.

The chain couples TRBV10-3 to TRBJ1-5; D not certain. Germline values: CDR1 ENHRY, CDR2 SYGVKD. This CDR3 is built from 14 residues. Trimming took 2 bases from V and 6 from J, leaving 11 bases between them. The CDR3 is CAISEGRVGQPQHF. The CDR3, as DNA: TGTGCCATCAGTGAGGGGAGGGTAGGTCAGCCCCAGCATTTT.

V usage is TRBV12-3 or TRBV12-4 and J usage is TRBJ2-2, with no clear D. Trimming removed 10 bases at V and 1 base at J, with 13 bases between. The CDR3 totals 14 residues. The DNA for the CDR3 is TGTGCCATCCTTAGGGCAGGGAACACCGGGGAGCTGTTTTTT. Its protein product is CAILRAGNTGELFF.

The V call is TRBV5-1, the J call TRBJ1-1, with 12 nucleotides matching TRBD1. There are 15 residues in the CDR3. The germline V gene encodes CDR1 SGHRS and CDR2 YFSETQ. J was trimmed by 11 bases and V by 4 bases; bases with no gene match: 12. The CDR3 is CASSGTGTGGETAFF. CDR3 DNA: TGCGCCAGCAGCGGAACCGGGACAGGGGGCGAAACGGCTTTCTTT. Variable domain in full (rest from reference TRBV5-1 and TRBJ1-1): KAGVTQTPRYLIKTRGQQVTLSCSPISGHRSVSWYQQTPGQGLQFLFEYFSETQRNKGNFPGRFSGRQFSNSRSEMNVSTLELGDSALYLCASSGTGTGGETAFFGQGTRLTVV.

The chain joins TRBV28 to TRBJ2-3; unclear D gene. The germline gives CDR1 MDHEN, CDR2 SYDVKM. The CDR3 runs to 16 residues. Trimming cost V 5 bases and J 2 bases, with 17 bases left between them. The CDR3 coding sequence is TGTGCCAGCAGTCTCGGAATTGCCGAGGACACAGATACGCAGTATTTT. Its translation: CASSLGIAEDTDTQYF.

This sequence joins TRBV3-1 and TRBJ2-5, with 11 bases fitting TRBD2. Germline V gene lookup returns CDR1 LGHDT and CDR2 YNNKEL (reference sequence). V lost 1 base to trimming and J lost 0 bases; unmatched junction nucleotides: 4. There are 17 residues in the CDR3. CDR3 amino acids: CASSQGGTSGYQETQYF. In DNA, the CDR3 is TGTGCCAGCAGCCAAGGAGGGACTAGCGGATACCAAGAGACCCAGTACTTC.

CDR3 in amino acids: CASSLPTHSPLHF. The CDR3 DNA sequence: TGTGCCAGCAGTTTACCGACCCATTCACCCCTCCACTTT. The chain links TRBV28 to TRBJ1-6, with D hard to call. This CDR3 is 13 amino acids long. The germline gives CDR1 MDHEN, CDR2 SYDVKM. With 2 bases removed from V and 8 bases from J, the gap between germline ends came to 7 bases.

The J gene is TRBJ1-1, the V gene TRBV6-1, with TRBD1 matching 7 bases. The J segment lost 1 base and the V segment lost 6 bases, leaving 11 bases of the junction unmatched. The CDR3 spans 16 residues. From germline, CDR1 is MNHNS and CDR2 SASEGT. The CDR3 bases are TGTGCCAGCAGACTACGACAGGGAATAGGGAACACTGAAGCTTTCTTT. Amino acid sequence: CASRLRQGIGNTEAFF.

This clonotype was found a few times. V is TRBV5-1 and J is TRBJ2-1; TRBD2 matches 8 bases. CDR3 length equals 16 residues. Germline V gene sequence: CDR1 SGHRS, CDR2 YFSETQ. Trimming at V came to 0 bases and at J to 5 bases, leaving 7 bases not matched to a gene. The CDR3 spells CASSLGFGTRNNEQFF. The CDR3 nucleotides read TGCGCCAGCAGCTTGGGATTCGGGACTAGGAACAATGAGCAGTTCTTC.

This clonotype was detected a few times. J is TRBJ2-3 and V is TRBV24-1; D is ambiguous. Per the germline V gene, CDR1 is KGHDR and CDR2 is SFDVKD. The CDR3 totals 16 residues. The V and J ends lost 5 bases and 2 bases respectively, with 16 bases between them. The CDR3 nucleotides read TGTGCCACCAGTGCGGCAGACCGGTTGGACACAGATACGCAGTATTTT. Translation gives CATSAADRLDTDTQYF.

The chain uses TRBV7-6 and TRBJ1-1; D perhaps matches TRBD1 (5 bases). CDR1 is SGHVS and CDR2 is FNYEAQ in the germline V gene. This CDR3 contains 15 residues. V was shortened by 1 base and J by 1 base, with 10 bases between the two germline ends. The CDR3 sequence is CASSLEEGPNTEAFF. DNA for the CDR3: TGTGCCAGCAGCTTAGAGGAGGGACCGAACACTGAAGCTTTCTTT.

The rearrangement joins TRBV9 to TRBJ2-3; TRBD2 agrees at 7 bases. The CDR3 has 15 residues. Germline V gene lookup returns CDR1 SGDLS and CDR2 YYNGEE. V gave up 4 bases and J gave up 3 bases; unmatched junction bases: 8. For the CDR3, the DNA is TGTGCCAGCAGCCCGATAGCGGGCTTGACAGATACGCAGTATTTT. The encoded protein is CASSPIAGLTDTQYF.

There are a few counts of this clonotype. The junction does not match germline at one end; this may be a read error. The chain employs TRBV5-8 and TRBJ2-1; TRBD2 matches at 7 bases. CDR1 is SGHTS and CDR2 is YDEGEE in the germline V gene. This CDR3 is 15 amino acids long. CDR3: CASSLGGRGGLEQFF. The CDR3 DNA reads TGTGCCAGCAGTTTGGGGGGGAGAGGCGGGCTTGAGCAGTTCTTC.